This entry lists 20 T cell receptor beta chains sequenced from one sample in a study of T cell responses to AZD1222 COVID-19 vaccine. TCRdb keeps only in-frame clones here, not all; method: immunoSEQ multiplex PCR. The sample has 70,000 or so clones; roughly 87% are singletons. This material consisted of peripheral blood, taken on day 0 of AZD1222 vaccination. These receptors all stem from an adult in good health.

This rearrangement joins TRBV30 to TRBJ2-5; 9 bases line up with TRBD1. The CDR3 sequence is 14 residues long. In germline, CDR1 is GTSNPN, CDR2 SVGIG (reference sequence). Trimming removed 3 bases from V and 5 bases from J; junction bases left unmatched: 7. The CDR3 sequence is CAWSGTGYRETQYF. CDR3 bases: TGTGCCTGGAGCGGGACAGGGTATCGGGAGACCCAGTACTTC.

The chain combines TRBV3-1 (or the pseudogene TRBV3-2) with TRBJ1-3; D possibly corresponds to TRBD1 (5 bases). Deletions cut 6 bases from V and 2 bases from J, with 11 bases between. This CDR3 spans 14 amino acids. Germline V gene lookup returns CDR1 LGHDT and CDR2 YNNKEL (reference sequence). Here the CDR3 DNA reads TGTGCCAGCAGTAGTACAGGTGCTGGAAACACCATATATTTT. Translation: CASSSTGAGNTIYF.

The genes are TRBV19 and TRBJ1-2, with no clear D. There are 16 residues in the CDR3. Germline CDR1 is LNHDA and CDR2 is SQIVND (reference sequence). V dropped 2 bases and J dropped 5 bases, with 18 bases sitting between them. The chain's CDR3 is CASSIQTDPQLYGYTF. The CDR3 DNA reads TGTGCCAGTAGTATACAGACGGACCCACAACTTTATGGCTACACCTTC. The variable domain in full, completed from reference TRBV19 and TRBJ1-2, reads DGGITQSPKYLFRKEGQNVTLSCEQNLNHDAMYWYRQDPGQGLRLIYYSQIVNDFQKGDIAEGYSVSREKKESFPLTVTSAQKNPTAFYLCASSIQTDPQLYGYTFGSGTRLTVV.

The chain combines TRBV2 with TRBJ1-4; 7 bases line up with TRBD1. After removal of 6 bases from V and 3 bases from J, the junction contained 4 bases not matched to a gene. This CDR3 has 14 amino acids. CDR1 and CDR2 (germline): SNHLY, FYNNEI. CDR3 nucleotide sequence: TGTGCCAGCAGGGGGGACAGCCCTAATGAAAAACTGTTTTTT. Its translation is CASRGDSPNEKLFF.

V and J are TRBV4-1 and TRBJ2-7; the match to TRBD2 covers 10 bases. Looked up from germline, CDR1 is MGHRA and CDR2 is YSYEKL. Trimming removed 4 bases from V and 5 bases from J; junction bases left unmatched: 8. The CDR3 length is 15 residues. In nucleotides, the CDR3 is TGCGCCAGCAGCCTCGTAGCGGGGGGCCTTGACGAGCAGTACTTC. It codes for CASSLVAGGLDEQYF.

The chain employs TRBV7-9 and TRBJ2-1, with D maybe TRBD2 (5 bases). The germline V gene encodes CDR1 SEHNR and CDR2 FQNEAQ (reference sequence). Trimming removed 0 bases from V and 4 bases from J, with 10 bases in between. The CDR3 totals 15 residues. The CDR3: CASSLAVGSYNEQFF. CDR3 DNA sequence: TGTGCCAGCAGCTTAGCGGTGGGGAGTTACAATGAGCAGTTCTTC.

In its sample, this clone was seen once. This chain connects TRBV19 to TRBJ1-5, with a possible D match to TRBD1 (6 bases). V lost 9 bases and J 3 bases, leaving 15 bases between the germline ends. There are 14 residues in the CDR3. Germline CDR1 and CDR2: LNHDA and SQIVND (reference sequence). The CDR3 nucleotides are TGTGCCAGCGCTACCACAGGGCCCAATCAGCCCCAGCATTTT. It yields the protein CASATTGPNQPQHF.

A single count supports this clone. V usage is TRBV7-9 and J usage is TRBJ1-1; D is possibly TRBD1 (6 bases). The CDR3 length is 13 residues. Per germline, CDR1 SEHNR and CDR2 FQNEAQ (reference sequence). V gave up 2 bases and J gave up 7 bases, with 11 bases separating them. CDR3 protein: CASSLTGIDEAFF. The CDR3 DNA sequence: TGTGCCAGCAGCTTAACAGGGATTGATGAAGCTTTCTTT.

V usage is TRBV19 and J usage is TRBJ1-2; D gene unclear. This CDR3 spans 14 amino acids. V was trimmed by 5 bases and J by 6 bases, leaving 16 bases between them. CDR1 and CDR2 from the germline V gene are LNHDA and SQIVND (reference sequence). CDR3 residues: CASSRLPETDGYTF. The CDR3 region has the DNA TGTGCCAGTAGTCGATTACCAGAAACGGATGGCTACACCTTC.

The chain links TRBV7-3 to TRBJ2-7; tentatively, D is TRBD1 (6 bases). Trimming cost V 3 bases and J 6 bases, with 15 bases left between them. Germline V gene data show CDR1 as SGHTA and CDR2 as FQGTGA. CDR3 length: 14 residues. In DNA, the CDR3 is TGTGCCAGCAGCTTTATGGGGGCTCGTTCCGAGCAGTACTTC. It encodes CASSFMGARSEQYF.

The J gene is TRBJ1-1, the V gene TRBV7-2; D is perhaps TRBD1 (5 bases). Germline V CDR1 and CDR2: SGHTA, FQGNSA. V was trimmed by 1 base and J by 10 bases, leaving 13 bases between them. This CDR3 comprises 13 residues. CDR3 nucleotide sequence: TGTGCCAGCAGCTTAGGACGTGGCAGGGCAGCTTTCTTT. Protein: CASSLGRGRAAFF. Filled out from reference TRBV7-2 and TRBJ1-1, the complete variable domain reads GAGVSQSPSNKVTEKGKDVELRCDPISGHTALYWYRQSLGQGLEFLIYFQGNSAPDKSGLPSDRFSAERTGGSVSTLTIQRTQQEDSAVYLCASSLGRGRAAFFGQGTRLTVV.

The J gene is TRBJ2-4, the V gene TRBV28; D may be TRBD1 (5 bases). This CDR3 comprises 16 residues. V lost 6 bases to trimming and J lost 3 bases, with 18 bases between them. CDR1 is MDHEN and CDR2 is SYDVKM in the germline V gene. As DNA, the CDR3 is TGTGCCAGCAGATTCTCCCCGGCCCAGGGCAAAAACATTCAGTACTTC. Its translation: CASRFSPAQGKNIQYF.

The V call is TRBV27, the J call TRBJ1-6; 10 bases are shared with TRBD1. The CDR3 sequence is 16 residues long. The germline V gene encodes CDR1 MNHEY and CDR2 SMNVEV (reference sequence). Germline trimming cut 3 bases from V and 9 bases from J; bases unmatched to any gene: 8. The CDR3 DNA reads TGTGCCAGCAGTTTTTACCGGGACAGGGGCATTTCACCCCTCCACTTT. It translates to CASSFYRDRGISPLHF.

The CDR3 spells CAIKGGGADTGELFF. CDR3 DNA: TGTGCCATCAAGGGCGGCGGGGCGGACACCGGGGAGCTGTTTTTT. This chain joins TRBV10-3 and TRBJ2-2; the D gene is possibly TRBD2 (6 bases). In germline, CDR1 is ENHRY, CDR2 SYGVKD. The CDR3 runs 15 residues. Trimming pared 7 bases from V and 3 bases from J, leaving 15 bases between.

This chain links TRBV9 with TRBJ1-2, with a weak D call TRBD1 (5 bases). V lost 2 bases to trimming and J lost 9 bases, with 23 bases between them. The CDR3 consists of 16 residues. Germline V gene lookup returns CDR1 SGDLS and CDR2 YYNGEE. The CDR3 loop is CASSVRPGIETRSYTF. CDR3 nucleotides: TGTGCCAGCAGCGTTCGGCCAGGGATAGAAACCAGGAGCTACACCTTC.

The V call is TRBV6-5, the J call TRBJ2-1; 8 bases are a match to TRBD2. This CDR3 is 14 amino acids long. CDR1 and CDR2 (germline): MNHEY, SVGAGI. With V trimmed by 9 bases and J by 2 bases, 6 bases remained unmatched. The CDR3 region has the DNA TGTGCCAGTCGGGAGGGGGGGCCCTACAATGAGCAGTTCTTC. Residues: CASREGGPYNEQFF.

The rearrangement links TRBV3-1 (or the pseudogene TRBV3-2) to TRBJ2-1; D call uncertain. From germline, CDR1 is LGHDT and CDR2 YNNKEL (reference sequence). V was shortened by 1 base and J by 0 bases, with 10 bases between the two germline ends. This CDR3 spans 16 amino acids. Written as DNA, the CDR3 is TGTGCCAGCAGCCAAGCAGACACCTACTCCTACAATGAGCAGTTCTTC. The encoded protein is CASSQADTYSYNEQFF.

The chain links TRBV5-4 to TRBJ2-2; a possible D gene is TRBD2 (6 bases). V was pared by 0 bases and J by 4 bases, with 10 bases between. The CDR3 has 15 residues. CDR1 is SGHNT, CDR2 YYREEE, per germline (reference sequence). The CDR3 sequence is CASSLDRTTTGELFF. CDR3 nucleotide sequence: TGTGCCAGCAGCTTGGATCGGACTACCACCGGGGAGCTGTTTTTT. Based on the CDR3 plus reference TRBV5-4 and TRBJ2-2, the full variable domain is ETGVTQSPTHLIKTRGQQVTLRCSSQSGHNTVSWYQQALGQGPQFIFQYYREEENGRGNFPPRFSGLQFPNYSSELNVNALELDDSALYLCASSLDRTTTGELFFGEGSRLTVL.

The V and J genes are TRBV18 and TRBJ2-4; perhaps TRBD1 as D (6 bases). The germline gives CDR1 KGHSH, CDR2 LQKENI. The CDR3 consists of 16 residues. Trimming removed 5 bases at V and 0 bases at J, with 14 bases between. The DNA of the CDR3 is TGTGCCAGCTCATCGGACAGTTTTCTAGCCAAAAACATTCAGTACTTC. Its protein is CASSSDSFLAKNIQYF. Looking up the rest from reference TRBV18 and TRBJ2-4 gives the full variable domain: NAGVMQNPRHLVRRRGQEARLRCSPMKGHSHVYWYRQLPEEGLKFMVYLQKENIIDESGMPKERFSAEFPKEGPSILRIQQVVRGDSAAYFCASSSDSFLAKNIQYFGAGTRLSVL.

V usage is TRBV21-1 and J usage is TRBJ1-2; TRBD1 is the table's D call, not checked against the DNA. TRBV21-1 is an annotated pseudogene. CDR3 length: 13 residues. The CDR3 DNA is TGTGCCAGAAACAGGGTCGAGGACTATGGCTACACCTTC. Its protein product is CARNRVEDYGYTF.